Below, 23 T cell receptor beta chains from the same sample are listed, as sequenced in a study of T cell responses to AZD1222 COVID-19 vaccine. Here immunoSEQ multiplex PCR was the method, and the copy in TCRdb shows in-frame clones only, minus some. The sample shows 80,000 or so clones, 70% to 90% of them seen only once. The input for sequencing was peripheral blood, taken on day 0 of AZD1222 vaccination. Receptor source: an adult in good health.

The rearrangement links TRBV11-2 to TRBJ1-1; 9 bases agree with TRBD1. The CDR3 length is 13 residues. Germline V gene sequence: CDR1 SGHAT, CDR2 FQNNGV. V lost 3 bases to trimming and J lost 7 bases; unmatched junction nucleotides: 3. CDR3 amino acids: CASSFGTGNEAFF. The CDR3 DNA reads as TGTGCCAGCAGCTTTGGGACAGGGAATGAAGCTTTCTTT.

The gene calls are TRBV11-3 and TRBJ2-2; D is ambiguous. Trimming removed 3 bases at V and 9 bases at J, with 11 bases between. The CDR3 consists of 13 residues. Germline assignment: CDR1 SGHNT and CDR2 YENEEA. The CDR3 protein is CASSFPPGRELFF. The CDR3 bases are TGTGCCAGCAGCTTCCCACCGGGCCGGGAGCTGTTTTTT. The full variable domain, rest sourced from reference TRBV11-3 and TRBJ2-2, is EAGVVQSPRYKIIEKKQPVAFWCNPISGHNTLYWYLQNLGQGPELLIRYENEEAVDDSQLPKDRFSAERLKGVDSTLKIQPAELGDSAVYLCASSFPPGRELFFGEGSRLTVL.

V and J are TRBV6-2 or TRBV6-3 and TRBJ1-1; D perhaps matches TRBD1 (5 bases). The CDR3 totals 15 residues. The germline V gene has CDR1 MNHEY and CDR2 SVGEGT. V lost 0 bases, J lost 2 bases, and 10 bases lay in between. CDR3 amino acids: CASSYSLRGNTEAFF. The CDR3 coding sequence is TGTGCCAGCAGTTACTCGCTTAGGGGAAACACTGAAGCTTTCTTT.

The chain is built from TRBV6-5 and TRBJ1-2, with no clear D. Trimming removed 7 bases from V and 7 bases from J, with 19 bases in between. CDR1 is MNHEY, CDR2 SVGAGI, per germline. The CDR3 runs 14 residues. This CDR3 reads CASTPPEASSGYTF. CDR3 nucleotide sequence: TGTGCCAGCACTCCGCCCGAGGCTTCGAGTGGCTACACCTTC.

In nucleotides, the CDR3 is TGCGCCAGCAGCCAAGTCGTTTACGACCGTCTTGATGATTCACCCCTCCACTTT. It codes for CASSQVVYDRLDDSPLHF. The chain recombines TRBV4-3 with TRBJ1-6; D is uncertain. This CDR3 is built from 18 residues. V lost 1 base and J lost 8, with 21 bases in between. The germline CDR1 and CDR2 sequences are LGHNA and YSLEER.

CDR3 nucleotides: TGTGCCAGCAGTTACTCGTTGGCCCAGCCCACAGATACGCAGTATTTT. Translation: CASSYSLAQPTDTQYF. This rearrangement joins TRBV6-5 to TRBJ2-3; D gene unclear. Germline V gene data show CDR1 as MNHEY and CDR2 as SVGAGI. The CDR3 has 16 amino acids. V lost 0 bases, J lost 2 bases, and 12 bases lay in between.

The chain has TRBV5-1 and TRBJ2-7, with 9 bases matching TRBD2. The CDR3 spans 15 residues. The ends lost 2 bases at V and 5 bases at J; junction bases unmatched: 8. The germline CDR1 and CDR2 sequences are SGHRS and YFSETQ. The CDR3 DNA reads as TGCGCCAGCAGCTTCCAACTAGCGGGTACGAACGAGCAGTACTTC. Amino acids: CASSFQLAGTNEQYF.

The chain carries TRBV30 and TRBJ1-2; 10 bases line up with TRBD1. V lost 4 bases to trimming and J lost 4 bases; unmatched junction nucleotides: 9. Germline CDR1 GTSNPN, CDR2 SVGIG (reference sequence). The CDR3 has 15 amino acids. The CDR3 DNA is TGTGCCTGGACCACCGGGACAGGGGCCGGCTATGGCTACACCTTC. As protein: CAWTTGTGAGYGYTF. The complete variable domain, with remaining parts taken from reference TRBV30 and TRBJ1-2, reads SQTIHQWPATLVQPVGSPLSLECTVEGTSNPNLYWYRQAAGRGLQLLFYSVGIGQISSEVPQNLSASRPQDRQFILSSKKLLLSDSGFYLCAWTTGTGAGYGYTFGSGTRLTVV.

The chain carries TRBV9 and TRBJ1-1, with D hard to call. V lost 3 bases, J lost 1 base, and 13 bases lay in between. CDR1 is SGDLS, CDR2 YYNGEE, per germline. The CDR3 covers 15 residues. In nucleotides, the CDR3 is TGTGCCAGCAGCGGCCTGACGGGGAAGAACACTGAAGCTTTCTTT. This codes for CASSGLTGKNTEAFF.

The chain carries TRBV21-1 and TRBJ1-5; the D call in the table, TRBD1, was not verified against the DNA. TRBV21-1 is recorded as a pseudogene. The length of the CDR3 is 17 residues. For the CDR3, the DNA is TGTGCCAGCAGCAAAGACTGGGCAGATCTGGGCAATCAGCCCCAGCATTTT. The encoded protein is CASSKDWADLGNQPQHF.

This clone was seen only a few times. This chain uses TRBV5-1 with TRBJ2-5; TRBD2 matches 12 bases. CDR1 and CDR2 (germline): SGHRS, YFSETQ. This CDR3 has 15 residues. V trimming: 3 bases; J trimming: 4 bases; junction bases outside the gene matches: 4. CDR3 sequence reads: CASSSLTSGRETQYF. CDR3 DNA sequence: TGCGCCAGCAGCTCCCTGACTAGCGGGAGAGAGACCCAGTACTTC.

V usage is TRBV10-3 and J usage is TRBJ1-4, with D unresolved. The germline V gene has CDR1 ENHRY and CDR2 SYGVKD. The CDR3 contains 13 residues. The V gene lost 3 bases and the J gene lost 2 bases, with 4 bases spanning the gap. CDR3 DNA: TGTGCCATCAGTGAACGGACTAATGAAAAACTGTTTTTT. Translation: CAISERTNEKLFF.

This chain connects TRBV19 to TRBJ2-1, with no clear D. V lost 7 bases to trimming and J lost 0 bases, with 7 bases between them. Per the germline V gene, CDR1 is LNHDA and CDR2 is SQIVND (reference sequence). CDR3 size: 13 residues. CDR3 residues: CASKRASYNEQFF. The CDR3 DNA is TGTGCCAGTAAAAGAGCCTCCTACAATGAGCAGTTCTTC.

The chain recombines TRBV19 with TRBJ1-6; D gene uncertain. The CDR3 covers 13 residues. V was cut by 4 bases and J by 5 bases, with 6 bases left in between. The germline gives CDR1 LNHDA, CDR2 SQIVND (reference sequence). The CDR3 region is CASSTGDNSPLHF. The CDR3 nucleotides read TGTGCCAGTAGTACCGGGGATAATTCACCCCTCCACTTT.

V usage is TRBV30 and J usage is TRBJ1-4; 7 nucleotides align to TRBD1. Trimming removed 5 bases from V and 7 bases from J; junction bases left unmatched: 13. This CDR3 comprises 15 residues. Germline V gives CDR1 GTSNPN, CDR2 SVGIG (reference sequence). DNA for the CDR3: TGTGCCTGGGGGGGCCCTGAGGGGGCAGCTGAAAAACTGTTTTTT. Translating gives CAWGGPEGAAEKLFF.

This clone was detected many times. The genes are TRBV6-4 and TRBJ2-7; TRBD1 agrees at 8 bases. This CDR3 has 15 amino acids. V trimming: 3 bases; J trimming: 3 bases; junction bases outside the gene matches: 7. Germline loops: CDR1 MRHNA, CDR2 SNTAGT. The DNA of the CDR3 is TGTGCCAGCAGTGAGTTTCAGGGGGCCAACTACGAGCAGTACTTC. Protein sequence: CASSEFQGANYEQYF.

V is TRBV3-1 (or the pseudogene TRBV3-2) and J is TRBJ2-3; D may match TRBD1 or TRBD2 (5 bases each). The ends were cut back, 0 bases at V and 3 bases at J, with 16 bases in the middle. The CDR3 has 17 amino acids. Germline V gene sequence: CDR1 LGHDT, CDR2 YNNKEL (reference sequence). This CDR3 is CASSQDGTLRGTDTQYF. The CDR3 nucleotides read TGTGCCAGCAGCCAAGACGGGACCTTGAGGGGTACAGATACGCAGTATTTT.

The V gene is TRBV19, the J gene TRBJ2-5; D gene ambiguous. V was pared by 7 bases and J by 1 base, with 16 bases between. The CDR3 has 15 amino acids. Looked up from germline, CDR1 is LNHDA and CDR2 is SQIVND (reference sequence). CDR3 protein: CASNRQGLRQETQYF. Written as DNA, the CDR3 is TGTGCCAGTAACAGACAAGGGCTACGCCAAGAGACCCAGTACTTC.

The chain has TRBV5-1 and TRBJ2-2, with 13 positions matching TRBD2. The V segment lost 4 bases and the J segment 0 bases; nucleotides outside the gene matches: 3. Germline V lookup: CDR1 SGHRS, CDR2 YFSETQ. The CDR3 extends over 17 amino acids. DNA for the CDR3: TGCGCCAGCAGCGGGGGACTAGCGGGACCGAACACCGGGGAGCTGTTTTTT. It is translated as CASSGGLAGPNTGELFF.

The chain carries TRBV19 and TRBJ1-2; D is ambiguous. V was pared by 0 bases and J by 0 bases, with 20 bases between. From germline, CDR1 is LNHDA and CDR2 SQIVND (reference sequence). The CDR3 is 19 residues long. Written as DNA, the CDR3 is TGTGCCAGTAGTATAGATGCCCAGAGGATCCTCCGGTCTAACTATGGCTACACCTTC. Translating it yields CASSIDAQRILRSNYGYTF. Based on the CDR3 plus reference TRBV19 and TRBJ1-2, the full variable domain is DGGITQSPKYLFRKEGQNVTLSCEQNLNHDAMYWYRQDPGQGLRLIYYSQIVNDFQKGDIAEGYSVSREKKESFPLTVTSAQKNPTAFYLCASSIDAQRILRSNYGYTFGSGTRLTVV.

The chain joins TRBV19 to TRBJ1-4; TRBD1 is a possible D gene (5 bases). The CDR3 has 16 amino acids. The V gene's germline CDR1 is LNHDA and CDR2 SQIVND (reference sequence). V lost 0 bases, J lost 4 bases, and 12 bases lay in between. The CDR3 region has the DNA TGTGCCAGTAGTATAGATCTGCAGGGTTTTAATGAAAAACTGTTTTTT. This sequence encodes CASSIDLQGFNEKLFF.

The chain uses TRBV5-1 and TRBJ2-5; D is ambiguous. Germline values: CDR1 SGHRS, CDR2 YFSETQ. This CDR3 has 13 amino acids. V lost 5 bases to trimming and J lost 8 bases, with 16 bases between them. CDR3 loop: CASSSRIEPTQYF. CDR3 bases: TGCGCCAGCAGTTCCCGTATCGAGCCTACCCAGTACTTC.

This sequence joins TRBV11-3 and TRBJ1-1; D unclear. The germline V and J ends were trimmed by 0 bases and 0 bases, with 14 bases remaining between them. The CDR3 length is 17 residues. Looked up from germline, CDR1 is SGHNT and CDR2 is YENEEA. The CDR3 DNA sequence: TGTGCCAGCAGCTTAGACACGTTTGGGCAGCTGAACACTGAAGCTTTCTTT. Its protein product is CASSLDTFGQLNTEAFF.